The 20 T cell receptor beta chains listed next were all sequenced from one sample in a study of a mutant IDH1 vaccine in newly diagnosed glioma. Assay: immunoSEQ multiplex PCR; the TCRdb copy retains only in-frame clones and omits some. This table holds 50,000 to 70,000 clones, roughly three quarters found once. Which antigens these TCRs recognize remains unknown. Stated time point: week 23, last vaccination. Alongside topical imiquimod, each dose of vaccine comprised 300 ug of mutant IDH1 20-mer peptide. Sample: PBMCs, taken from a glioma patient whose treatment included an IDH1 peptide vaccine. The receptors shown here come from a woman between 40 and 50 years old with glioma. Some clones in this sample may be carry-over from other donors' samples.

The CDR3 DNA reads as TGTGCCAGCAGCCCAAGGGGATATGGCAATCAGCCCCAGCATTTT. Protein product: CASSPRGYGNQPQHF. This chain uses TRBV27 with TRBJ1-5, with a tentative D call TRBD1 (5 bases). The CDR3 spans 15 residues. CDR1 is MNHEY and CDR2 is SMNVEV in the germline V gene (reference sequence). Trimming left V 6 bases short and J 2 bases short, with 14 bases between.

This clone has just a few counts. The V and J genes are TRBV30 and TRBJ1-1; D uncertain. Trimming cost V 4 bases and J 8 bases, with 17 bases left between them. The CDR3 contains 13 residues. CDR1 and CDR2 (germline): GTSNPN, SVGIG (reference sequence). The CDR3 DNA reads TGTGCCTGGACCCCCCGGGTCCGGAAGGAAGCTTTCTTT. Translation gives CAWTPRVRKEAFF.

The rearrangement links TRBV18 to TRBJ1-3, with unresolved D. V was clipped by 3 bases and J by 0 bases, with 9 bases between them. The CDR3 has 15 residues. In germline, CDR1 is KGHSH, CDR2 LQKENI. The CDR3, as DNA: TGTGCCAGCTCACCCCGGGCAGTCTCTGGAAACACCATATATTTT. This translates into CASSPRAVSGNTIYF.

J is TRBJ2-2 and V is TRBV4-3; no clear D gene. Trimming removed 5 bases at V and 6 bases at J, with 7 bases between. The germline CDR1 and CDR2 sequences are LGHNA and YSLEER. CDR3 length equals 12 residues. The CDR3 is CASSSGAGELFF. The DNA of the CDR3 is TGCGCCAGCAGCTCCGGTGCCGGGGAGCTGTTTTTT.

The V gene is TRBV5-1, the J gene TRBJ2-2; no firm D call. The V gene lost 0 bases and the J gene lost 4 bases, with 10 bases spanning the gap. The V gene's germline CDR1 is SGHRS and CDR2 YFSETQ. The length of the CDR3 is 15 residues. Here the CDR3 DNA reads TGCGCCAGCAGCTTGGAAGGGATGGGCACCGGGGAGCTGTTTTTT. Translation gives CASSLEGMGTGELFF.

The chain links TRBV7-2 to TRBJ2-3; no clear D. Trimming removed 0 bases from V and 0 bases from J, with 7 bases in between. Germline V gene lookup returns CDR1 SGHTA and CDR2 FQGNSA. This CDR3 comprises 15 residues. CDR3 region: CASSLAGSSTDTQYF. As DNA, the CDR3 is TGTGCCAGCAGCTTAGCAGGGTCTAGCACAGATACGCAGTATTTT.

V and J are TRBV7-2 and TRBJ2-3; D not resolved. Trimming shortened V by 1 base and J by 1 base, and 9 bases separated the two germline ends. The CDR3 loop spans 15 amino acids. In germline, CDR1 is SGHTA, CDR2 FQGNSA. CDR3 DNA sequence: TGTGCCAGCAGCTTAGGAGTCATGGGCACAGATACGCAGTATTTT. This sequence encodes CASSLGVMGTDTQYF.

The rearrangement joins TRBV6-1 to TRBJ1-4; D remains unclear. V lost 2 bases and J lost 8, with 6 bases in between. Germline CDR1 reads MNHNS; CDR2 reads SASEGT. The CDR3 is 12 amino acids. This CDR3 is CASSEYREKLFF. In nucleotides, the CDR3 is TGTGCCAGCAGTGAATACAGAGAAAAACTGTTTTTT.

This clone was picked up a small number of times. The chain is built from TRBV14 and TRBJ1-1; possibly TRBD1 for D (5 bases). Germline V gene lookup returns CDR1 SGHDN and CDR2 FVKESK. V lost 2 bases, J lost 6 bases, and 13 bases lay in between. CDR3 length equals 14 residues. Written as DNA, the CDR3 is TGTGCCAGCAGCCAACGGGGGGGGAGCCCTGAAGCTTTCTTT. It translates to CASSQRGGSPEAFF.

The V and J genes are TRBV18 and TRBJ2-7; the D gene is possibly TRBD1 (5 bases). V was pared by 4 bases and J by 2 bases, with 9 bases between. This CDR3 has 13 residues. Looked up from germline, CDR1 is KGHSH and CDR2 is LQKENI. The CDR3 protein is CASSLPGTYEQYF. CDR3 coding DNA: TGTGCCAGCTCACTTCCAGGGACCTACGAGCAGTACTTC.

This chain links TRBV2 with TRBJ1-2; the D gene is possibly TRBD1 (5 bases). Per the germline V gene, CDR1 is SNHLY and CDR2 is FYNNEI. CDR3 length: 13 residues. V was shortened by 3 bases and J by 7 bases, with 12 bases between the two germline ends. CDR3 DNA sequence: TGTGCCAGCAGTGAGTTAGGGCAGGGTGGCTACACCTTC. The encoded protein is CASSELGQGGYTF.

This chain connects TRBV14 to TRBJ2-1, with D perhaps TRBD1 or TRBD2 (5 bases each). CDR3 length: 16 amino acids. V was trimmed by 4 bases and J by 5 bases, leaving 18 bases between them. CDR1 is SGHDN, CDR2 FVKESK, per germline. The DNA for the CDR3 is TGTGCCAGCAGCCCAAATACGGGGACCCGAAACAATGAGCAGTTCTTC. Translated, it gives CASSPNTGTRNNEQFF.

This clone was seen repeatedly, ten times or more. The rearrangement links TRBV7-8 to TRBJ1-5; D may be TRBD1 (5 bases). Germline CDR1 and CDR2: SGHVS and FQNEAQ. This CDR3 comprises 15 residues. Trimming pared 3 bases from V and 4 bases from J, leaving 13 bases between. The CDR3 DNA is TGTGCCAGCAGCTTCTCGGGGGTGGGAAATCAGCCCCAGCATTTT. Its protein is CASSFSGVGNQPQHF.

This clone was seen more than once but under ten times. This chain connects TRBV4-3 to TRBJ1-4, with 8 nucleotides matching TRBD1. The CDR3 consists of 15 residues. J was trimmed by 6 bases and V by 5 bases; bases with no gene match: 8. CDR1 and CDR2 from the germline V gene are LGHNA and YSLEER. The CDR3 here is CASSNGQGRDEKLFF. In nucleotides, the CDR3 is TGCGCCAGCAGCAACGGACAGGGCCGGGATGAAAAACTGTTTTTT.

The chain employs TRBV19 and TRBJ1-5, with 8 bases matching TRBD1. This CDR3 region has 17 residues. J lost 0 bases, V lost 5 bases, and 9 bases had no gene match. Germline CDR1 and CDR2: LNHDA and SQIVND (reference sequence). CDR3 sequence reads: CASSPGTGGFSNQPQHF. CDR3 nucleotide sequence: TGTGCCAGTAGTCCAGGGACAGGTGGGTTTAGCAATCAGCCCCAGCATTTT.

CDR3 DNA: TGCGCCAGCAGCCCGGGGCTAAGGGATTCGAACACTGAAGCTTTCTTT. Its translation: CASSPGLRDSNTEAFF. The V and J genes are TRBV5-1 and TRBJ1-1; D might be TRBD1 (5 bases). Germline V lookup: CDR1 SGHRS, CDR2 YFSETQ. The CDR3 runs to 16 residues. Trimming removed 4 bases from V and 1 base from J, with 17 bases in between.

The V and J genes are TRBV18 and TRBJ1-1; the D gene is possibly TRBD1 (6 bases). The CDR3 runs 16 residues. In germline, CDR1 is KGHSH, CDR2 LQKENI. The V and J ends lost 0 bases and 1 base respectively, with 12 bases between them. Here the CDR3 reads CASSPPGGLPNTEAFF. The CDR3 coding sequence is TGTGCCAGCTCACCACCGGGGGGCCTACCGAACACTGAAGCTTTCTTT.

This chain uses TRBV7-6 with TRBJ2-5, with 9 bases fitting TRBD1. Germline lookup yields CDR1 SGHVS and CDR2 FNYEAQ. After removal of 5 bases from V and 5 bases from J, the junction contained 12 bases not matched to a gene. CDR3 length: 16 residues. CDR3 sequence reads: CASSPHRDRALETQYF. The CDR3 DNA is TGTGCCAGCAGCCCCCACCGGGACAGGGCCTTGGAGACCCAGTACTTC.

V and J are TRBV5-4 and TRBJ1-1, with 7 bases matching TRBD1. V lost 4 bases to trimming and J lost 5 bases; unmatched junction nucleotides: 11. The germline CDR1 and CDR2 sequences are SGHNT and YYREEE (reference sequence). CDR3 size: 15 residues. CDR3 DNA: TGTGCCAGCAGCCCCATCACAGGGGAGCGGACTGAAGCTTTCTTT. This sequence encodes CASSPITGERTEAFF.

The CDR3 is CASSQGTGVYEQYF. Here the CDR3 DNA reads TGCGCCAGCAGCCAAGGGACAGGGGTCTACGAGCAGTACTTC. The chain recombines TRBV4-3 with TRBJ2-7; 9 nucleotides agree with TRBD1. Germline-derived CDR1 and CDR2 are LGHNA and YSLEER. J gave up 3 bases and V 1 base, and 1 base lay outside the gene matches. The CDR3 runs to 14 residues.